The 23 T cell receptor beta chains below were found in one sample sequenced in a study of cytomegalovirus exposure and HLA in healthy donors (dated by TCRdb to 2015 to 2018). Library preparation used the immunoSEQ multiplex PCR assay. What TCRdb holds here is the immuneACCESS table cut down to in-frame rearrangements. Part of the clones is not present; checked against another copy, under half of the missing clones reflect an unresolved V gene, and the others are unexplained. A total of about 120,000 clones appear in this sample, more than 70% of them only once. Clones ranked in the top ten supply roughly 2% of the sample. The sample consisted of PBMCs. These receptor sequences come from a woman in her 30s in good health and CMV-seronegative.

This clone was seen only a few times. The chain employs TRBV30 and TRBJ1-2; 9 bases fit TRBD1. CDR3 size: 14 residues. With 2 bases clipped from V and 3 bases from J, the junction kept 4 bases outside the gene matches. Looked up from germline, CDR1 is GTSNPN and CDR2 is SVGIG (reference sequence). CDR3 protein: CAWSRTGEDYGYTF. The DNA of the CDR3 is TGTGCCTGGAGTCGGACAGGGGAGGACTATGGCTACACCTTC.

This clone came up once. The same CDR3 arises from other DNA sequences in this sample as well. The chain employs TRBV9 and TRBJ1-1; TRBD1 aligns across 9 bases. The CDR3 spans 15 residues. CDR1 is SGDLS, CDR2 YYNGEE, per germline. V lost 3 bases, J lost 4 bases, and 7 bases stayed unmatched. The CDR3 DNA reads as TGTGCCAGCAGCGCCCTGGGACAGGGATTCACTGAAGCTTTCTTT. Its translation: CASSALGQGFTEAFF.

V is TRBV7-9 and J is TRBJ1-1; 11 positions match TRBD1. V dropped 5 bases and J dropped 1; count of bases not matched to a gene: 9. The CDR3 totals 17 residues. Germline CDR1 is SEHNR and CDR2 is FQNEAQ (reference sequence). CDR3 coding DNA: TGTGCCAGCAGCCGAGGCGGACAGGGGGCGAAGAACACTGAAGCTTTCTTT. Its protein product is CASSRGGQGAKNTEAFF.

The gene calls are TRBV29-1 and TRBJ2-5, with 7 nucleotides matching TRBD2. The CDR3 consists of 14 residues. Germline V lookup: CDR1 SQVTM, CDR2 ANQGSEA. After removal of 6 bases from V and 4 bases from J, the junction contained 11 bases not matched to a gene. In DNA form, the CDR3 reads TGCAGCGTAGCGGGGCTAGCAAAGCGAGAGACCCAGTACTTC. Translation gives CSVAGLAKRETQYF.

This clone was counted between two and nine times. The J gene is TRBJ1-5, the V gene TRBV2; maybe TRBD1 (6 bases). The V end was cut by 6 bases, the J end by 7 bases, with 13 bases between. This CDR3 region has 13 residues. The germline CDR1 and CDR2 sequences are SNHLY and FYNNEI. The CDR3 here is CASSTGLWQPQHF. As DNA, the CDR3 is TGTGCCAGCAGCACAGGGCTATGGCAGCCCCAGCATTTT.

The genes are TRBV5-4 and TRBJ1-1; 7 nucleotides match TRBD1. This CDR3 has 13 residues. The J segment lost 4 bases and the V segment lost 5 bases, leaving 5 bases of the junction unmatched. Germline lookup yields CDR1 SGHNT and CDR2 YYREEE (reference sequence). CDR3 sequence: CASSRDSGTEAFF. CDR3 bases: TGTGCCAGCAGTAGGGACAGTGGCACTGAAGCTTTCTTT.

This clone has only a few counts. The J gene is TRBJ1-3, the V gene TRBV5-1, with unresolved D. CDR1 is SGHRS and CDR2 is YFSETQ in the germline V gene. V lost 0 bases, J lost 0 bases, and 4 bases lay in between. This CDR3 spans 14 amino acids. CDR3 residues: CASSLDISGNTIYF. The CDR3 DNA sequence: TGCGCCAGCAGCTTGGACATCTCTGGAAACACCATATATTTT.

This rearrangement joins TRBV7-9 to TRBJ1-2; D ambiguous. The CDR3 contains 16 residues. The V gene's germline CDR1 is SEHNR and CDR2 FQNEAQ (reference sequence). V was trimmed by 2 bases and J by 4 bases, leaving 17 bases between them. CDR3 bases: TGTGCCAGCAGCTTAAAAAGCACAGTCGATCGCTATGGCTACACCTTC. This codes for CASSLKSTVDRYGYTF.

The chain couples TRBV30 to TRBJ1-3; 8 nucleotides line up with TRBD1. This CDR3 has 16 amino acids. Germline values: CDR1 GTSNPN, CDR2 SVGIG (reference sequence). J was trimmed by 0 bases and V by 3 bases; bases with no gene match: 7. The CDR3 is CAWSPDRALSGNTIYF. Here the CDR3 DNA reads TGTGCCTGGAGCCCGGACAGGGCACTCTCTGGAAACACCATATATTTT.

J is TRBJ2-7 and V is TRBV6-1; 7 positions agree with TRBD1. The CDR3 covers 11 residues. Per germline, CDR1 MNHNS and CDR2 SASEGT. After removal of 8 bases from V and 4 bases from J, the junction contained 2 bases not matched to a gene. CDR3 nucleotide sequence: TGTGCCAGCGGGACAGCATACGAGCAGTACTTC. Translated, it gives CASGTAYEQYF.

The chain has TRBV7-2 and TRBJ2-1; D is possibly TRBD2 (6 bases). The CDR3 consists of 14 residues. The V gene lost 1 base and the J gene lost 8 bases, with 12 bases spanning the gap. Germline V lookup: CDR1 SGHTA, CDR2 FQGNSA. The CDR3 sequence: CASSLGLLADEQFF. CDR3 DNA: TGTGCCAGCAGCTTAGGATTACTAGCTGATGAGCAGTTCTTC.

This clone has a single count. The chain employs TRBV5-4 and TRBJ2-2; 8 bases agree with TRBD2. The V gene's germline CDR1 is SGHNT and CDR2 YYREEE (reference sequence). The V segment lost 4 bases and the J segment 1 base; nucleotides outside the gene matches: 3. This CDR3 has 15 residues. Here the CDR3 reads CASSPGTRNTGELFF. The CDR3 nucleotides read TGTGCCAGCAGCCCCGGGACTAGGAACACCGGGGAGCTGTTTTTT.

This chain uses TRBV7-6 with TRBJ2-7; TRBD2 might be the D (6 bases). The germline V gene encodes CDR1 SGHVS and CDR2 FNYEAQ. The CDR3 extends over 15 amino acids. Trimming took 1 base from V and 3 from J, leaving 13 bases between them. CDR3 residues: CASSLVGGSDYEQYF. Written as DNA, the CDR3 is TGTGCCAGCAGCTTAGTTGGGGGGAGTGACTACGAGCAGTACTTC.

CDR3 residues: CASKWGDSNQPQHF. The CDR3 DNA sequence: TGTGCCAGTAAATGGGGCGATAGCAATCAGCCCCAGCATTTT. This rearrangement joins TRBV19 to TRBJ1-5, with D possibly being TRBD1 (5 bases). Germline values: CDR1 LNHDA, CDR2 SQIVND (reference sequence). V was clipped by 7 bases and J by 0 bases, with 10 bases between them. The CDR3 is 14 amino acids.

J is TRBJ2-3 and V is TRBV5-4; 8 bases fit TRBD2. The J segment lost 4 bases and the V segment lost 3 bases, leaving 10 bases of the junction unmatched. The V gene's germline CDR1 is SGHNT and CDR2 YYREEE (reference sequence). This CDR3 region has 16 residues. CDR3 residues: CASSSKIAGRADTQYF. The CDR3 DNA sequence: TGTGCCAGCAGCTCTAAGATAGCGGGGCGGGCAGATACGCAGTATTTT.

The chain couples TRBV5-4 to TRBJ2-1, with TRBD2 matching over 9 bases. The CDR3 is 16 residues long. The germline CDR1 and CDR2 sequences are SGHNT and YYREEE (reference sequence). J lost 14 bases, V lost 1 base, and 16 bases had no gene match. In DNA, the CDR3 is TGTGCCAGCAGCTTGCGTTTTAAGGCTAGCGGGACTGGGGAGTTCTTC. Protein product: CASSLRFKASGTGEFF.

The sample holds a few counts of this clone. The chain joins TRBV27 to TRBJ2-3; 10 bases agree with TRBD2. Germline V gene data show CDR1 as MNHEY and CDR2 as SMNVEV (reference sequence). The CDR3 contains 16 residues. V lost 6 bases to trimming and J lost 0 bases; unmatched junction nucleotides: 6. The CDR3 region is CASSPPSGRSTDTQYF. The CDR3 DNA follows: TGTGCCAGCAGCCCCCCTAGCGGGAGAAGCACAGATACGCAGTATTTT.

Here the CDR3 reads CASSLVFQRGRNTGELFF. In DNA, the CDR3 is TGCGCCAGCAGCTTGGTCTTCCAGCGGGGGCGGAACACCGGGGAGCTGTTTTTT. V usage is TRBV5-1 and J usage is TRBJ2-2, with TRBD2 identical over 8 bases. This CDR3 comprises 18 residues. With 0 bases clipped from V and 1 base from J, the junction kept 8 bases outside the gene matches. Germline CDR1 is SGHRS and CDR2 is YFSETQ. Full variable domain (rest looked up from reference TRBV5-1 and TRBJ2-2): KAGVTQTPRYLIKTRGQQVTLSCSPISGHRSVSWYQQTPGQGLQFLFEYFSETQRNKGNFPGRFSGRQFSNSRSEMNVSTLELGDSALYLCASSLVFQRGRNTGELFFGEGSRLTVL.

V is TRBV15 and J is TRBJ1-2; D gene ambiguous. The CDR3 extends over 13 amino acids. Trimming removed 8 bases from V and 0 bases from J, with 10 bases in between. Germline CDR1 is LNHNV and CDR2 is YYDKDF (reference sequence). The CDR3 here is CATQAGSNYGYTF. The CDR3 bases are TGTGCCACCCAGGCAGGTTCTAACTATGGCTACACCTTC. Complete variable domain (other parts from reference TRBV15 and TRBJ1-2): DAMVIQNPRYQVTQFGKPVTLSCSQTLNHNVMYWYQQKSSQAPKLLFHYYDKDFNNEADTPDNFQSRRPNTSFCFLDIRSPGLGDTAMYLCATQAGSNYGYTFGSGTRLTVV.

This clone was recorded at least ten times. This rearrangement joins TRBV5-1 to TRBJ1-1; TRBD1 agrees at 7 bases. Germline CDR1 SGHRS, CDR2 YFSETQ. This CDR3 region has 15 residues. Losses at the gene ends were 3 bases for V and 5 bases for J; bases not matched to a gene: 10. The CDR3 spells CASSWKTGSGTEAFF. The CDR3 bases are TGCGCCAGCAGCTGGAAGACAGGGTCAGGTACTGAAGCTTTCTTT.

This clone was observed a few times. The rearrangement links TRBV19 to TRBJ1-2; no firm D call. CDR1 is LNHDA and CDR2 is SQIVND in the germline V gene (reference sequence). The V and J ends lost 9 bases and 3 bases respectively, with 17 bases between them. This CDR3 spans 14 amino acids. The CDR3 DNA reads TGTGCCAGCTACGGAGAGGGTTGGGACTATGGCTACACCTTC. It is translated as CASYGEGWDYGYTF.

The rearrangement links TRBV4-3 to TRBJ2-7, with TRBD1 as a possible D gene (6 bases). The CDR3 extends over 15 amino acids. V was cut by 4 bases and J by 0 bases, with 13 bases left in between. Germline V lookup: CDR1 LGHNA, CDR2 YSLEER. The CDR3 DNA follows: TGCGCCAGCAGCCGATTCGCAGGGGACTCCTACGAGCAGTACTTC. Protein product: CASSRFAGDSYEQYF.

The chain carries TRBV7-2 and TRBJ2-7; D is uncertain. Trimming pared 5 bases from V and 3 bases from J, leaving 14 bases between. Germline CDR1 reads SGHTA; CDR2 reads FQGNSA. The CDR3 sequence is 14 residues long. CDR3 DNA sequence: TGTGCCAGCAGCAAAGAGGTCGAAAACTACGAGCAGTACTTC. This sequence encodes CASSKEVENYEQYF.